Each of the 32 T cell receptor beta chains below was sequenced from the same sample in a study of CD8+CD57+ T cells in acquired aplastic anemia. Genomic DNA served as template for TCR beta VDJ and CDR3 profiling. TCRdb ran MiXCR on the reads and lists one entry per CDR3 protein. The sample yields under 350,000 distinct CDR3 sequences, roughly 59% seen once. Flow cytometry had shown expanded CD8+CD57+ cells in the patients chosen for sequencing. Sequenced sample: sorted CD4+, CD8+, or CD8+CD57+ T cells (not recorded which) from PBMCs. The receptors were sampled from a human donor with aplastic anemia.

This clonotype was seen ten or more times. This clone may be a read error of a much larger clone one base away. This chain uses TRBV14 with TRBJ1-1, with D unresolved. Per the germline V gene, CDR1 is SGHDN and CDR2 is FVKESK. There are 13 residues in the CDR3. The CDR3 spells CASSQSLNTEALF. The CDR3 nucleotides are TGTGCCAGCAGCCAGTCTCTCAACACTGAAGCTCTCTTT.

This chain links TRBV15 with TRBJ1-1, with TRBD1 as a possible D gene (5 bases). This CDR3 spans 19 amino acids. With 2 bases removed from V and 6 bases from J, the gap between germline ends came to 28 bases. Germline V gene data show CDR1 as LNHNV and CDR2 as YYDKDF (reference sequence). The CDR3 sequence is CATSRSAGSYGGGRSEAFF. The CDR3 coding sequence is TGTGCCACCAGCAGATCGGCCGGGAGTTATGGCGGGGGGAGGTCTGAAGCTTTCTTT.

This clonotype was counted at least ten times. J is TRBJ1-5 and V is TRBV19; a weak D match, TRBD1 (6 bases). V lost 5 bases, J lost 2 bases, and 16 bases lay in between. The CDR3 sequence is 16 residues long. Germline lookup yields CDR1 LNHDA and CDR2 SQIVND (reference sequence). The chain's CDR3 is CASSATGLGRNQPQHF. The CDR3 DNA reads TGTGCCAGTAGTGCCACAGGGTTAGGTCGCAATCAGCCCCAGCATTTT.

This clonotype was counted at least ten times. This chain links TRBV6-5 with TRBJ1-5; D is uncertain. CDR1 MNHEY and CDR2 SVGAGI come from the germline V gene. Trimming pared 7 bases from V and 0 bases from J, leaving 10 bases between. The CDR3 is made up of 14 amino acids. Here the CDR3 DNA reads TGTGCCAGCACCCGACGGGATAGCAATCAGCCCCAGCATTTT. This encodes CASTRRDSNQPQHF.

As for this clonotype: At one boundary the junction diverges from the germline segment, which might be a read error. Written as DNA, the CDR3 is TGTGCCACCAGTGATTTGGGCTTC. Translated, it gives CATSDLGF. The gene calls are TRBV24-1 and TRBJ2-7; D not certain. The CDR3 has 8 amino acids. Germline V gene data show CDR1 as KGHDR and CDR2 as SFDVKD.

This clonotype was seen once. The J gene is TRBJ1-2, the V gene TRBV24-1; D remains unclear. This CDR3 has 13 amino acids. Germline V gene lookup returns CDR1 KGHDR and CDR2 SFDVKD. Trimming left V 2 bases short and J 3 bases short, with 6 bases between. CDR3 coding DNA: TGTGCCACCAGTGATTATCGGGACTATGGCTACACCTTC. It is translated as CATSDYRDYGYTF.

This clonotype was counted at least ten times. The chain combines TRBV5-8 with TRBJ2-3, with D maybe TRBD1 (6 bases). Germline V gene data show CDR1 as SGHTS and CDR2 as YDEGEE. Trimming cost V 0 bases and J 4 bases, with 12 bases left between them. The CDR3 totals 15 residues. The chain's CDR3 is CASSLEGVESDTQYF. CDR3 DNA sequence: TGTGCCAGCAGCTTGGAGGGGGTGGAATCAGATACGCAGTATTTT.

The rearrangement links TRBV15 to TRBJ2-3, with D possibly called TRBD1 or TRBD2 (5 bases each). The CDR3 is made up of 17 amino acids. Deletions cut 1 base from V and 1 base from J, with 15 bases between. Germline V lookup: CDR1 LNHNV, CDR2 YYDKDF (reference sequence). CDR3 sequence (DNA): TGTGCCACCAGCAGAGTTCTCCCGAGGGGAGGCACAGATACGCAGTATTTT. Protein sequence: CATSRVLPRGGTDTQYF.

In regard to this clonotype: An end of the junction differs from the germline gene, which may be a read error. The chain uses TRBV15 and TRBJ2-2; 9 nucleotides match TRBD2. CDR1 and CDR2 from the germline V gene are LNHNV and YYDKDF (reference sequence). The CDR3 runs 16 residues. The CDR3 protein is CATSITGTSLPGEPFF. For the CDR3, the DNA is TGTGCCACCAGCATAACCGGGACTAGCTTGCCCGGGGAGCCGTTTTTT.

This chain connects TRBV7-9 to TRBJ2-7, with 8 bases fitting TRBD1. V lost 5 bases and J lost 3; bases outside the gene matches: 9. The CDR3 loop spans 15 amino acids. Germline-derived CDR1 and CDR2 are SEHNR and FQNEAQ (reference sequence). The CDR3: CASSPTTGAFYEQYF. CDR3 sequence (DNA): TGTGCCAGCAGCCCCACGACAGGGGCCTTCTACGAGCAGTACTTC.

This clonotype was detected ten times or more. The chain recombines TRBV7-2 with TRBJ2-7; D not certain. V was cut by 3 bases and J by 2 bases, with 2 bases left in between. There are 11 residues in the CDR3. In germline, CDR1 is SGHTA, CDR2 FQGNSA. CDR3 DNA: TGTGCCAGCAGCTTCGCCTACGAGCAGTACTTC. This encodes CASSFAYEQYF.

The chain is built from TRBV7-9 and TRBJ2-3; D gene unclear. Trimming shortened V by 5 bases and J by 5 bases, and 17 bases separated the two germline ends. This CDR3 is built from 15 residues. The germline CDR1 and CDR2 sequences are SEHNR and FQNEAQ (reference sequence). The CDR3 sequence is CASSPVMGSVDTQYF. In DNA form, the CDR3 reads TGTGCCAGCAGCCCGGTCATGGGGTCGGTAGATACGCAGTATTTT.

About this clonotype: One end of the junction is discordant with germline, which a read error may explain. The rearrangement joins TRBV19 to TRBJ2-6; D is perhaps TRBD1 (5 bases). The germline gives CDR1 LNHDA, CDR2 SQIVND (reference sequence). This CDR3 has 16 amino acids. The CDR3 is CASRLLRNSGANVLAF. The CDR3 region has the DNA TGTGCCAGTAGGCTCCTTAGGAACTCTGGGGCCAACGTCCTGGCTTTC.

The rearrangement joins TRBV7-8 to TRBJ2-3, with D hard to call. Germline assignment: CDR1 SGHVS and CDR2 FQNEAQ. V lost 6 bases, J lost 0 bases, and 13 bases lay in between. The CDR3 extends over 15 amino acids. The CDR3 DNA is TGTGCCAGCAGGCCGGGTCCTACTAGCACAGATACGCAGTATTTT. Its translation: CASRPGPTSTDTQYF. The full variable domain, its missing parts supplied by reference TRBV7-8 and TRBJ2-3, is GAGVSQSPRYKVAKRGQDVALRCDPISGHVSLFWYQQALGQGPEFLTYFQNEAQLDKSGLPSDRFFAERPEGSVSTLKIQRTQQEDSAVYLCASRPGPTSTDTQYFGPGTRLTVL.

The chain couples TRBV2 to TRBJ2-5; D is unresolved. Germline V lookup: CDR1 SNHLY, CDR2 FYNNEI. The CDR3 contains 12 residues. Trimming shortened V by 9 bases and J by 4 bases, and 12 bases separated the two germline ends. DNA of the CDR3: TGTGCCAGTTCAAGGGCTGGAGAGACCCAGTACTTC. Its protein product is CASSRAGETQYF.

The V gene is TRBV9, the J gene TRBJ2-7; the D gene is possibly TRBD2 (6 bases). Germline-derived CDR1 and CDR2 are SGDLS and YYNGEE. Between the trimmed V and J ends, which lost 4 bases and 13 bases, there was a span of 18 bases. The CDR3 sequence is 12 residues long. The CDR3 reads CASSPWDSNIYF. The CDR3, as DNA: TGTGCCAGCAGCCCATGGGACTCCAATATCTACTTC.

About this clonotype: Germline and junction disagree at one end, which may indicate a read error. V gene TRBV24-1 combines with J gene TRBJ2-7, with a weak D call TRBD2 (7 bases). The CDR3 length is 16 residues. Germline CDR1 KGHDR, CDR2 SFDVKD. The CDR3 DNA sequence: TGTGCCACCAGTGATCGGGGGGCCACCGGGAACTACAAGCAGTACTTC. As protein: CATSDRGATGNYKQYF.

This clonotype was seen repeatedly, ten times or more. CDR3 nucleotide sequence: TGCGCCAGCAGCTTGGGGGCTAGCGGGAGTTACGAGACCCAGTACTTC. Translating gives CASSLGASGSYETQYF. The chain combines TRBV5-1 with TRBJ2-5, with TRBD2 matching 10 bases. J lost 5 bases, V lost 0 bases, and 7 bases had no gene match. Germline V gene lookup returns CDR1 SGHRS and CDR2 YFSETQ. The CDR3 is made up of 16 amino acids.

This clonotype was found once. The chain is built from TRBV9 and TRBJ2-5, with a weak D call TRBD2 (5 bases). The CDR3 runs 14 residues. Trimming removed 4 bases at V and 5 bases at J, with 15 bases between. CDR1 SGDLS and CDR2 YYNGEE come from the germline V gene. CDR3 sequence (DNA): TGTGCCAGCAGCTTAGTCGTCCGGAGGGAGACCCAGTACTTC. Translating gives CASSLVVRRETQYF.

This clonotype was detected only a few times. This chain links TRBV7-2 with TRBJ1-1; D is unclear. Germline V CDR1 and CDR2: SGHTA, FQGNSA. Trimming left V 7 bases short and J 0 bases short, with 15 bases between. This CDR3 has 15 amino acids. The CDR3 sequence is CASTIEGRVNTEAFF. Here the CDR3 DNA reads TGTGCCAGCACCATTGAAGGACGAGTGAACACTGAAGCTTTCTTT.

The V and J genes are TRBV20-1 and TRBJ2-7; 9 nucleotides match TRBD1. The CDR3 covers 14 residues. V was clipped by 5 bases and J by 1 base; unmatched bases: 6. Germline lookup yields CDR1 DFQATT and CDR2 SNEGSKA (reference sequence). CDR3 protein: CSAEQGARSYEQYF. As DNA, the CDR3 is TGCAGTGCTGAACAGGGGGCTCGGTCCTACGAGCAGTACTTC.

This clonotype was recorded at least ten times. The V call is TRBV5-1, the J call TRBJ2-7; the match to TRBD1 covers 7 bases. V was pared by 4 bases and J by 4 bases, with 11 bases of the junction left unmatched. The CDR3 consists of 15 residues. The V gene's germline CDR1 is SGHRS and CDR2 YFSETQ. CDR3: CASSTAGTATYEQYF. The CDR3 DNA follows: TGCGCCAGCAGCACCGCCGGGACAGCAACATACGAGCAGTACTTC.

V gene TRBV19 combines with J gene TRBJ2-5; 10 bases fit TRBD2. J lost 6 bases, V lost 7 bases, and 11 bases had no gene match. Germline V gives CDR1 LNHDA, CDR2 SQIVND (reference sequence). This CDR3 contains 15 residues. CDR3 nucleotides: TGTGCCAGTACCGCACTAGCGGGGCCGCAACAGACCCAGTACTTC. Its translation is CASTALAGPQQTQYF.

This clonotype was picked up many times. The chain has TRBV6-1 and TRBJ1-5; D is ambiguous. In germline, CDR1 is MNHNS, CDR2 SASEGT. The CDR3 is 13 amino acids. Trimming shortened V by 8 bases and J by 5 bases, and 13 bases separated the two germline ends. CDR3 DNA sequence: TGTGCCAGCGGAGGGAGGGAGGATCAGCCCCAGCATTTT. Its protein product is CASGGREDQPQHF.

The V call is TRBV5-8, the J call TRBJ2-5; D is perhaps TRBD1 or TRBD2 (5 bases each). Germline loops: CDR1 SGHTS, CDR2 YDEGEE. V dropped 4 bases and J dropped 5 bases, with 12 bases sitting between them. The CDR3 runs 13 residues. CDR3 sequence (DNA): TGTGCCAGCAGCCGGGGCGTGCTTGAGACCCAGTACTTC. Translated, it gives CASSRGVLETQYF.

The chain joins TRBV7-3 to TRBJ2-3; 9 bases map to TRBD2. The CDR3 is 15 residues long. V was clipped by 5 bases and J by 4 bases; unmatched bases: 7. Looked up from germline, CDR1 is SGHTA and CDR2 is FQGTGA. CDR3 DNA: TGTGCCAGCAGCCCCCGGACTAGCGCCGCAGATACGCAGTATTTT. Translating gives CASSPRTSAADTQYF.

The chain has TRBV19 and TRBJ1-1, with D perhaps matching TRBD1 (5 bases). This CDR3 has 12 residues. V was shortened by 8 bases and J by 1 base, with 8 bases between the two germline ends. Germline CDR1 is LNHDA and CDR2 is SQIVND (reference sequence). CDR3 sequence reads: CASRDGNTEAFF. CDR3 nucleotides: TGTGCCAGTCGGGACGGGAACACTGAAGCTTTCTTT.

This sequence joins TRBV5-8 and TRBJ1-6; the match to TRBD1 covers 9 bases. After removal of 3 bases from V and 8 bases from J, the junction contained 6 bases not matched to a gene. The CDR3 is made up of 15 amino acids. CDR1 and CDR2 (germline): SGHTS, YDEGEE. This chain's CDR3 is CASSYGTGTDSPLHF. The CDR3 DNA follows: TGTGCCAGCAGCTACGGGACAGGGACAGATTCACCCCTCCACTTT.

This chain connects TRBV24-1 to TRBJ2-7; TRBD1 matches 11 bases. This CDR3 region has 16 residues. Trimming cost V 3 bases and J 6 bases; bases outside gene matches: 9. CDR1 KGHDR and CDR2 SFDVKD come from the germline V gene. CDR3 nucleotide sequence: TGTGCCACCAGTGATCCCCGCCGGACAGGGGGCTTCGAGCAGTACTTC. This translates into CATSDPRRTGGFEQYF.

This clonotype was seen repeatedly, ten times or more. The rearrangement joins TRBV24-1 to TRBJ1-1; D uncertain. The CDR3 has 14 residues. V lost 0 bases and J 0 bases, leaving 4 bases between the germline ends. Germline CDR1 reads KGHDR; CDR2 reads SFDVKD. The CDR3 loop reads CATSDLSMNTEAFF. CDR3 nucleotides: TGTGCCACCAGTGATTTGTCCATGAACACTGAAGCTTTCTTT.

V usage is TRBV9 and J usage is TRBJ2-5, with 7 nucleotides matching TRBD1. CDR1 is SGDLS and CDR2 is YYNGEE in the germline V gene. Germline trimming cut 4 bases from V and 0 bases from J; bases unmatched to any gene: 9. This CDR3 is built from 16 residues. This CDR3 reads CASSLGGSWDQETQYF. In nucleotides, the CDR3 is TGTGCCAGCAGCTTAGGGGGCTCCTGGGACCAAGAGACCCAGTACTTC.

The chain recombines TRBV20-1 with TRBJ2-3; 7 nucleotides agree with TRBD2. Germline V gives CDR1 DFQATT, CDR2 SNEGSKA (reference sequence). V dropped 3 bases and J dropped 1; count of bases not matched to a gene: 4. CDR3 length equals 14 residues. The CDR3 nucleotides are TGCAGTGCTAGTGGACTAGTACGCACAGATACGCAGTATTTT. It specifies CSASGLVRTDTQYF.